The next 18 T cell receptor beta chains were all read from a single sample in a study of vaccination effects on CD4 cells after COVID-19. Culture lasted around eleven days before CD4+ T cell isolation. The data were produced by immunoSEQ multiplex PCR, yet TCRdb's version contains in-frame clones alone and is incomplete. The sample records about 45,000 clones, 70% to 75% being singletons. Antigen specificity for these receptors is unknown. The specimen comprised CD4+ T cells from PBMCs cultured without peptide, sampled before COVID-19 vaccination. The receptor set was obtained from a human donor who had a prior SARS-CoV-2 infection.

Here the CDR3 reads CASSPRTGNEQYF. In DNA, the CDR3 is TGTGCCAGCAGCCCGCGGACAGGGAACGAGCAGTACTTC. This chain uses TRBV7-3 with TRBJ2-7, with 8 positions matching TRBD1. The J segment lost 5 bases and the V segment lost 5 bases, leaving 5 bases of the junction unmatched. The germline V gene encodes CDR1 SGHTA and CDR2 FQGTGA. This CDR3 has 13 amino acids.

CDR3 protein: CASSLAVEGETQYF. CDR3 DNA: TGTGCCAGCAGCTTGGCGGTGGAGGGGGAGACCCAGTACTTC. The chain employs TRBV5-4 and TRBJ2-5; maybe TRBD2 (6 bases). The CDR3 extends over 14 amino acids. V gave up 0 bases and J gave up 5 bases, with 11 bases separating them. Germline assignment: CDR1 SGHNT and CDR2 YYREEE (reference sequence).

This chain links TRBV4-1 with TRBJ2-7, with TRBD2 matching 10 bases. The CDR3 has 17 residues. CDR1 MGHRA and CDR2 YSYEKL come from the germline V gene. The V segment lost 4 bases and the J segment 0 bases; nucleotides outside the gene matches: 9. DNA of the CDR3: TGCGCCAGCAGCCCGAGGACTCTAGCGGGAGTCTCCTACGAGCAGTACTTC. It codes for CASSPRTLAGVSYEQYF.

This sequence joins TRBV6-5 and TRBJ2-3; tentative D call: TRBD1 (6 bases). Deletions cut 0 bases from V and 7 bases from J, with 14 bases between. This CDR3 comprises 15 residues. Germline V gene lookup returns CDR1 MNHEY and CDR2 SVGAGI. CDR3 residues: CASSYSGDTLNTQYF. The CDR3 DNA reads TGTGCCAGCAGTTACTCAGGGGACACACTAAATACGCAGTATTTT.

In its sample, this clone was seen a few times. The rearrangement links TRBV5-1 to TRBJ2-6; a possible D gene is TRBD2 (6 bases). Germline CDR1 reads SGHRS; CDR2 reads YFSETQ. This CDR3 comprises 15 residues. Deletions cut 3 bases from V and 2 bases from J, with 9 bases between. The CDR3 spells CASSWGTAGANVLTF. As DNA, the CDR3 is TGCGCCAGCAGCTGGGGGACTGCTGGGGCCAACGTCCTGACTTTC.

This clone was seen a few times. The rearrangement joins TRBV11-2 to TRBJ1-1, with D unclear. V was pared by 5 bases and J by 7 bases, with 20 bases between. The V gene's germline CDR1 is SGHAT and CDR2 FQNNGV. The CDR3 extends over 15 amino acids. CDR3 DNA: TGTGCCAGCAGCCACCTCCGAGGCCGCGTGATTGAAGCTTTCTTT. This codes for CASSHLRGRVIEAFF.

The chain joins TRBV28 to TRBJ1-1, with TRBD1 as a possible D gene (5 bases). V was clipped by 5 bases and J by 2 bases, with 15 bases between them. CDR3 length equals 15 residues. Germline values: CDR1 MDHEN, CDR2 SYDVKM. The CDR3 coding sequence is TGTGCCAGCAGTCCAAGAAAGACAGCAAACACTGAAGCTTTCTTT. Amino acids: CASSPRKTANTEAFF.

CDR3 nucleotide sequence: TGTGCCACCAGCAGAGATAATAAGGTTTCTCGACCTGGGGCCAACGTCCTGACTTTC. It codes for CATSRDNKVSRPGANVLTF. The V call is TRBV15, the J call TRBJ2-6, with D unresolved. Germline V gene lookup returns CDR1 LNHNV and CDR2 YYDKDF (reference sequence). This CDR3 contains 19 residues. The V end lost 0 bases, the J end lost 2 bases, and 17 bases lay between the germline ends.

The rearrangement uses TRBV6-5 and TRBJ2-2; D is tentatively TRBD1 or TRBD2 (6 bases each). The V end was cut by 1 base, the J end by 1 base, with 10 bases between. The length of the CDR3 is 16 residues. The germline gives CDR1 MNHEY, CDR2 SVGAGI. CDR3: CASSYLGGMNTGELFF. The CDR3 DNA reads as TGTGCCAGCAGTTACTTAGGGGGGATGAACACCGGGGAGCTGTTTTTT.

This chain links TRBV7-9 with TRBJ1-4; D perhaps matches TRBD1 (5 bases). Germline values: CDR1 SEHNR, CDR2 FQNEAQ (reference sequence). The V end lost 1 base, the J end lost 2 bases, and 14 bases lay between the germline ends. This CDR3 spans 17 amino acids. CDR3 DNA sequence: TGTGCCAGCAGCTTAGGACAAGGGGAGGGGACTAATGAAAAACTGTTTTTT. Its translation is CASSLGQGEGTNEKLFF.

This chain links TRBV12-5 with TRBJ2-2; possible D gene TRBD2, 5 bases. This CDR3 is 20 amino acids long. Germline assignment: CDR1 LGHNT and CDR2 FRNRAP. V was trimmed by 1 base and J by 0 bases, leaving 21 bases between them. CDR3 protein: CASGLEEAVSRGPNTGELFF. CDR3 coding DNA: TGTGCTAGTGGTTTGGAGGAGGCCGTATCCCGCGGCCCGAACACCGGGGAGCTGTTTTTT.

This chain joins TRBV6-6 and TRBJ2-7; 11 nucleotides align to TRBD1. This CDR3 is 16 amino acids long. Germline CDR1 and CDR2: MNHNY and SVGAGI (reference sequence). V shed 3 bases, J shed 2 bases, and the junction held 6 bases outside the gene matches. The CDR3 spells CASSYFPGQGAYEQYF. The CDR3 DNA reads TGTGCCAGCAGTTATTTCCCGGGACAGGGGGCCTACGAGCAGTACTTC.

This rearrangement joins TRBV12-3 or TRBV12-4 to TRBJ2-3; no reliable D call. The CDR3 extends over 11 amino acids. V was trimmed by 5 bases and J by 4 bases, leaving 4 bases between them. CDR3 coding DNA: TGTGCCAGCAGTAATCCAGATACGCAGTATTTT. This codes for CASSNPDTQYF.

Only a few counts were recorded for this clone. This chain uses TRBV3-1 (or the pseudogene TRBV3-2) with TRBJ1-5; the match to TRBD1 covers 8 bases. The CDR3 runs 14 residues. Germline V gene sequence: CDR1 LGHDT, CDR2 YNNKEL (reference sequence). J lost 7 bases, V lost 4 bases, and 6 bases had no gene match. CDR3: CASSLTGGEQPQHF. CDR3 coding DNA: TGTGCCAGCAGCCTAACAGGGGGTGAGCAGCCCCAGCATTTT.

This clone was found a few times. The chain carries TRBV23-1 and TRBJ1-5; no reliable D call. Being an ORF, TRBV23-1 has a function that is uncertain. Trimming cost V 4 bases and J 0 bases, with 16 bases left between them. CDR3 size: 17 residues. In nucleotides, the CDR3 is TGCGCCAGCAGTCCCAGACCTAATCTCCCTAGCAATCAGCCCCAGCATTTT. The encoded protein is CASSPRPNLPSNQPQHF.

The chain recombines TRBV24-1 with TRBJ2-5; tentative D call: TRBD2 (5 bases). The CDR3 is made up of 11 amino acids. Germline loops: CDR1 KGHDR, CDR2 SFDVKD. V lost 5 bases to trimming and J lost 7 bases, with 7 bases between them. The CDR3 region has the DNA TGTGCCACCAGTGGGGCGGGGACCCAGTACTTC. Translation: CATSGAGTQYF.

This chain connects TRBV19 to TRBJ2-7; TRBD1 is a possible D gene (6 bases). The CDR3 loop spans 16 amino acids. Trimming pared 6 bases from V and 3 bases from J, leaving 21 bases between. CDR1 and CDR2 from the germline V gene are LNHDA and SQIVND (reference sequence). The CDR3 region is CASSRASGVTGYEQYF. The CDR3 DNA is TGTGCCAGTAGCCGAGCCTCAGGGGTAACAGGCTACGAGCAGTACTTC.

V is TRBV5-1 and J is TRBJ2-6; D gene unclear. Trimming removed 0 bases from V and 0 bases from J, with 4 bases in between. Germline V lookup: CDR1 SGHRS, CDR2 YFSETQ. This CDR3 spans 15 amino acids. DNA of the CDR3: TGCGCCAGCAGCTTGGGGATCTCTGGGGCCAACGTCCTGACTTTC. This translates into CASSLGISGANVLTF.